This T cell receptor beta chain appears in the sequencing data of a study of chemoradiotherapy in HPV16-positive cancers. The study, taken as a whole, reports: During treatment, candidate HPV-specific clones and E7-related motifs expanded in tumor. HPV-responsive T-cell expansion during chemoradiotherapy was linked to improved recurrence-free survival in HPV16-positive patients.

CDR1 and CDR2 (germline): MNHEY, SVGAGI. The CDR3 runs 13 residues. V lost 2 bases, J lost 4 bases, and 8 bases lay in between. Points on this clone: Its specificity is unknown.

Using immunoSEQ multiplex PCR, the repertoire was profiled, and TCRdb retains in-frame clones only, with some absent. The table includes around 12,000 clones, about 88% detected once. The chain couples TRBV6-5 to TRBJ1-2; D is undetermined. This specimen consisted of blood, obtained from a patient who underwent chemoradiotherapy. This clonotype was sampled from a human donor with HPV-associated anogenital cancer. CDR3 in amino acids: CASSYRSTYGYTF. The CDR3 coding sequence is TGTGCCAGCAGTTACCGGTCAACCTATGGCTACACCTTC.